The entry below describes one T cell receptor beta chain. This clonotype was seen more than once but under ten times. No antigen is known for it. No much larger clone is present one base from it, and per-base qualities are unavailable. Sequencing was performed on an Illumina NovaSeq 6000. cDNA libraries for TCRalpha and TCRbeta were prepared by 5'RACE using constant-segment primers, with sample barcodes and unique molecular identifiers added. Trizol reagent was used to extract RNA from every sample. The libraries were amplified in two PCR steps, and the second step added a second sample barcode and Illumina TruSeq adapters. Sequencing of the libraries was done on an Illumina NovaSeq, producing 2 x 150 bp paired-end reads. Concerning the study's data processing: Reads were demultiplexed and collapsed into UMI-guided consensus sequences with migec v1.2.7. Using mixcr v2.1.11, UMI consensuses were aligned to TRA and TRB V and J templates and then assembled into clonotypes. A clonotype was counted as expanded or contracted only when both edgeR and NoisET called the clonotype significant, with the noise models trained on biological replicates. For edgeR calls, a false discovery rate-adjusted p below 0.01 and a log2 fold-change threshold of 1 were applied. As an exploratory analysis of dynamics, max-normalized trajectories of the 1000 most abundant clonotypes were examined by PCA with hierarchical clustering. Separately sequenced CD4+ and CD8+ repertoires were used to assign a CD4 or CD8 phenotype to each responding clone. The public reads were quality trimmed at Q25 with fastp and then assembled into clones with MiXCR by TCRdb, keeping productive beta chains. Rows with a matching CDR3 protein are joined into one entry that keeps the most common DNA and genes. The V and J calls here are based on TCRdb, not the publication. For this sample there are under 450,000 distinct CDR3 sequences; less than 25% appear just once. The top ten constitute 10% to 15% of the sample.

As encoded in the germline V gene, CDR1 is MNHEY while CDR2 is SVGAGI. Reading from cysteine to phenylalanine, the CDR3 counts 13 amino acids. Only CDR3 DNA remains: 39 bases, in frame from the first base. V sheds 5 bases and J sheds 6 bases, leaving 14 bases between their ends. This specimen belongs to a study of T-cell memory formation after mild COVID-19 (dated by TCRdb to the early 2020s). Background for the entire study: TCR sequence clusters from the two donors were found to be largely donor specific. In two donors, T-cell clones that expanded and contracted after mild COVID-19 were followed by sequencing TCRalpha and TCRbeta repertoires longitudinally. The cohort was made up of two young adult volunteers, one female and one male, who were previously healthy. Beyond this particular receptor, the publication reports: Contracting CD4+ clones were located mainly in the CM and EM memory subsets, whereas CD8+ clones were found to be enriched in EMRA. Some responding clones were detected in pre-infection memory, which suggested that pre-existing cross-reactive memory T cells had joined the SARS-CoV-2 response. The second-wave clones that peaked on day 37 were not confirmed to be SARS-CoV-2 specific. Clones contracting from day 15 to 85 had balanced CD4/CD8 phenotypes, while a second wave expanding from day 15 to 37 was biased towards CD4+. The study covered only a couple of mild cases, and larger cohorts including severe cases with pre-infection samples were considered necessary.

Ficoll-Paque density gradient centrifugation was the method used to isolate PBMCs. This receptor was identified in an adult woman who had mild COVID-19 (a few samples of this study predate the infection). The sample titles of this study are shuffled in the database, so cell type and time point are left out; the donor was told from shared clones. In this chain, TRBV6-5 is recombined with TRBJ2-7; the D gene identity is not certain. The sequencing input was PBMCs or a T cell subset sorted from them (not recorded which). This receptor has the CDR3 CASSASDPGEQYF. The DNA is as follows: TGTGCCAGCAGTGCGTCCGACCCGGGCGAGCAGTACTTC.